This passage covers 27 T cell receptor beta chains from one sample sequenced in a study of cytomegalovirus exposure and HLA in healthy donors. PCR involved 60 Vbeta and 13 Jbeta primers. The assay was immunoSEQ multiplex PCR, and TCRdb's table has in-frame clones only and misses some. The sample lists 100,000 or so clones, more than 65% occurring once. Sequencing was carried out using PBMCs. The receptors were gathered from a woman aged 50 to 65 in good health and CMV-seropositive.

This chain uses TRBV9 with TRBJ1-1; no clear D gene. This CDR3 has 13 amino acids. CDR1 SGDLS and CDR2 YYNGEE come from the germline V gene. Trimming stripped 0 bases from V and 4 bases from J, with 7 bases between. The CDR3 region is CASSVAVSTEAFF. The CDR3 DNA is TGTGCCAGCAGCGTAGCAGTATCCACTGAAGCTTTCTTT.

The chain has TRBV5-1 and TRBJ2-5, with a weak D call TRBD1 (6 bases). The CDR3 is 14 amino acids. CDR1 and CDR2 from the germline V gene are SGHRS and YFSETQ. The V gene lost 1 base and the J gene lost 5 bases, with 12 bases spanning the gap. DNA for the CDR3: TGCGCCAGCAGCTTGTCACAGGGATCGGAGACCCAGTACTTC. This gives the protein CASSLSQGSETQYF. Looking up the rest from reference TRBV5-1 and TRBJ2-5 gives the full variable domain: KAGVTQTPRYLIKTRGQQVTLSCSPISGHRSVSWYQQTPGQGLQFLFEYFSETQRNKGNFPGRFSGRQFSNSRSEMNVSTLELGDSALYLCASSLSQGSETQYFGPGTRLLVL.

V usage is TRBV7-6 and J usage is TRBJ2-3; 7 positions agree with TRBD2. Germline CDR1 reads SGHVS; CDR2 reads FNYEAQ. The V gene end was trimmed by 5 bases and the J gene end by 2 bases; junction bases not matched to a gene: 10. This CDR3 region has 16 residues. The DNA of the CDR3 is TGTGCCAGCAGCCTCTACGGGAGGCCGGACACAGATACGCAGTATTTT. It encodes CASSLYGRPDTDTQYF.

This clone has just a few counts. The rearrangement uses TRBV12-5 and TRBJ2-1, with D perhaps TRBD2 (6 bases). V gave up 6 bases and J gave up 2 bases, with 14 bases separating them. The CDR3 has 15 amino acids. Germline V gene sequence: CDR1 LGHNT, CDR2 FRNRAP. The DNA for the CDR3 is TGTGCTAGTGGGGGAGGTCAGGCTACCTACAATGAGCAGTTCTTC. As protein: CASGGGQATYNEQFF.

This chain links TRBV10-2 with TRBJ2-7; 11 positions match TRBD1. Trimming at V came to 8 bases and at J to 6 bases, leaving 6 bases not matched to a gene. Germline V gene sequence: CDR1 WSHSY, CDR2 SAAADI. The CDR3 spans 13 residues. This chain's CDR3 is CASEGTGGLEQYF. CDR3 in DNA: TGCGCCAGCGAGGGGACAGGGGGTCTCGAGCAGTACTTC.

The CDR3 loop is CASSPTTGTEGYTF. As DNA, the CDR3 is TGTGCCAGCAGTCCTACGACAGGCACAGAAGGCTACACCTTC. The chain uses TRBV7-9 and TRBJ1-2; weak D call: TRBD1 (6 bases). Germline CDR1 reads SEHNR; CDR2 reads FQNEAQ (reference sequence). CDR3 size: 14 residues. The germline V and J ends were trimmed by 6 bases and 8 bases, with 19 bases remaining between them.

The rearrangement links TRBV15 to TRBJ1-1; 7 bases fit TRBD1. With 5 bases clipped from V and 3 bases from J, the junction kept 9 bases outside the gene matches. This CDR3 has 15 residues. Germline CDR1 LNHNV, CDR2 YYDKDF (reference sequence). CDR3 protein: CATSGRQGRDTEAFF. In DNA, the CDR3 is TGTGCCACCAGCGGTCGACAGGGTAGGGACACTGAAGCTTTCTTT.

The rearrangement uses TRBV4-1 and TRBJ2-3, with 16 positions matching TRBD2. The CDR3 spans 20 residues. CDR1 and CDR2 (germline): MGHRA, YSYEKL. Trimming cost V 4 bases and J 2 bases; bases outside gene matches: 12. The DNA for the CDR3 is TGCGCCAGCAGCCGGGGGACTAGCGGGGGGGCCGGAAAGTCCACAGATACGCAGTATTTT. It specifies CASSRGTSGGAGKSTDTQYF.

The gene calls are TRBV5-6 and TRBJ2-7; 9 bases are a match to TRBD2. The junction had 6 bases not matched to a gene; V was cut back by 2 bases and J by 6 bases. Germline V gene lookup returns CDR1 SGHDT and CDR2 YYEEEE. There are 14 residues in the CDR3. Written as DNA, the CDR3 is TGTGCCAGCAGCTTAGGCGGGAGGGCCTCCGAGCAGTACTTC. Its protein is CASSLGGRASEQYF.

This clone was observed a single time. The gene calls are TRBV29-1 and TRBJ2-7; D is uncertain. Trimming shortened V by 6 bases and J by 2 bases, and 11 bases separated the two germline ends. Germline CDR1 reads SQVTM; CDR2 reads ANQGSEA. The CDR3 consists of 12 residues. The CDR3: CSVLTRTYEQYF. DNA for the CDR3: TGCAGCGTCCTGACGCGGACCTACGAGCAGTACTTC.

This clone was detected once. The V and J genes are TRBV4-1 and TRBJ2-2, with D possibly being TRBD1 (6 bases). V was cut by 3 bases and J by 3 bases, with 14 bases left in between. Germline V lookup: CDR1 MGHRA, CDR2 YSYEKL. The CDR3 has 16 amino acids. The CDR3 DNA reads TGCGCCAGCAGCCAGGGTACAGGGAGTTACACCGGGGAGCTGTTTTTT. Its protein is CASSQGTGSYTGELFF.

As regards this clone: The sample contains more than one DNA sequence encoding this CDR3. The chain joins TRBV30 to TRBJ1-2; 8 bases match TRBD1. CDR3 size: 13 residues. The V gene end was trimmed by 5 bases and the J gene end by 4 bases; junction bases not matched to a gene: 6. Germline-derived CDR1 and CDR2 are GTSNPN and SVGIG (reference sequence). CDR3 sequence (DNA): TGTGCCTGGTCCCGGGACAGGCCCTATGGCTACACCTTC. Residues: CAWSRDRPYGYTF.

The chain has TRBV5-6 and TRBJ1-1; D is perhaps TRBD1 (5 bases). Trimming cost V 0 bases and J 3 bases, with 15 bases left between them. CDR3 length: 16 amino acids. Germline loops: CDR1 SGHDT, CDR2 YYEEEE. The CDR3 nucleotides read TGTGCCAGCAGCTTGGCCCAGGGTCAGACCTACACTGAAGCTTTCTTT. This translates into CASSLAQGQTYTEAFF.

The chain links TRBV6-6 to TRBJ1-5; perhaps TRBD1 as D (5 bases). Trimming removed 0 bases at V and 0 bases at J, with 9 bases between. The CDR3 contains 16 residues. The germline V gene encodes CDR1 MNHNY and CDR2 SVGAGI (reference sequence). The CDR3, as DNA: TGTGCCAGCAGTTACTCTGTGACAGATAGCAATCAGCCCCAGCATTTT. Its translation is CASSYSVTDSNQPQHF.

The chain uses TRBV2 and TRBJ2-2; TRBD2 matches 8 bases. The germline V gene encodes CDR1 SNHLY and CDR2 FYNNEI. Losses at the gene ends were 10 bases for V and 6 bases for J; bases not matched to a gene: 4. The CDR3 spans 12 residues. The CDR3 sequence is CANRGGAGELFF. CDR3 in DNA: TGTGCCAACCGGGGGGGAGCCGGGGAGCTGTTTTTT.

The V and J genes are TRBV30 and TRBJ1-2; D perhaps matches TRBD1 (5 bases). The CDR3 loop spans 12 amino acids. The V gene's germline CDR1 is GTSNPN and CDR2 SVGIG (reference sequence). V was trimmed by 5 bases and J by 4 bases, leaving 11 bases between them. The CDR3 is CAWEETVYGYTF. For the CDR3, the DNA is TGTGCCTGGGAAGAGACAGTCTATGGCTACACCTTC.

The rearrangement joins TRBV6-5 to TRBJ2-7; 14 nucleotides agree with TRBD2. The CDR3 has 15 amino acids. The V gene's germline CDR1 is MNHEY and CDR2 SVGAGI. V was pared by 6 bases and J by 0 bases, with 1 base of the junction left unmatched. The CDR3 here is CASRGTSGGSYEQYF. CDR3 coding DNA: TGTGCCAGCAGAGGGACTAGCGGGGGCTCCTACGAGCAGTACTTC.

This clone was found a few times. Here the CDR3 reads CASSLVKNRGREGYTF. DNA of the CDR3: TGTGCCAGCAGCTTAGTTAAAAACAGGGGAAGAGAAGGCTACACCTTC. The chain employs TRBV11-2 and TRBJ1-2; TRBD1 agrees at 7 bases. CDR1 and CDR2 from the germline V gene are SGHAT and FQNNGV. This CDR3 is built from 16 residues. After removal of 1 base from V and 8 bases from J, the junction contained 13 bases not matched to a gene. The complete variable domain, with remaining parts taken from reference TRBV11-2 and TRBJ1-2, reads EAGVAQSPRYKIIEKRQSVAFWCNPISGHATLYWYQQILGQGPKLLIQFQNNGVVDDSQLPKDRFSAERLKGVDSTLKIQPAKLEDSAVYLCASSLVKNRGREGYTFGSGTRLTVV.

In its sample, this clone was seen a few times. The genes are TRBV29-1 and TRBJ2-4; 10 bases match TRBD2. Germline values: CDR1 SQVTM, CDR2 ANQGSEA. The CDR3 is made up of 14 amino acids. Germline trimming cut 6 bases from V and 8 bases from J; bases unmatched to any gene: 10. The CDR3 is CSVATSGKGDIQYF. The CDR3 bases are TGCAGCGTCGCTACTAGCGGGAAGGGGGACATTCAGTACTTC.

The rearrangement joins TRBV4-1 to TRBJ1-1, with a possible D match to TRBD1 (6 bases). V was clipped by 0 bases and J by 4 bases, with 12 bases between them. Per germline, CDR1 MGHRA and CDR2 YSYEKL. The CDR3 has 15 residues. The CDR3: CASSQDSGGGTEAFF. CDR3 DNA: TGCGCCAGCAGCCAAGATAGCGGGGGCGGCACTGAAGCTTTCTTT.

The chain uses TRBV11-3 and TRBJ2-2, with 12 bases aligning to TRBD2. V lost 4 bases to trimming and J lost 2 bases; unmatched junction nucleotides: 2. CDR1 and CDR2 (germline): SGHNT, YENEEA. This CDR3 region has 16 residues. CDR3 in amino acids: CASSWTSGANTGELFF. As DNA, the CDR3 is TGTGCCAGCAGCTGGACTAGCGGGGCAAACACCGGGGAGCTGTTTTTT.

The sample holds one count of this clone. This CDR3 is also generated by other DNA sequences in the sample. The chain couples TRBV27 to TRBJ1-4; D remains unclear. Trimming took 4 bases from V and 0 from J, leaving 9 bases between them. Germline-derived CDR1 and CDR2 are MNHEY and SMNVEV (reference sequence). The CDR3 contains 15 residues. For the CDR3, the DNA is TGTGCCAGCAGTTGGGGAGGCGCAACTAATGAAAAACTGTTTTTT. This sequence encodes CASSWGGATNEKLFF. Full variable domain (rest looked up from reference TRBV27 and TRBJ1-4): EAQVTQNPRYLITVTGKKLTVTCSQNMNHEYMSWYRQDPGLGLRQIYYSMNVEVTDKGDVPEGYKVSRKEKRNFPLILESPSPNQTSLYFCASSWGGATNEKLFFGSGTQLSVL.

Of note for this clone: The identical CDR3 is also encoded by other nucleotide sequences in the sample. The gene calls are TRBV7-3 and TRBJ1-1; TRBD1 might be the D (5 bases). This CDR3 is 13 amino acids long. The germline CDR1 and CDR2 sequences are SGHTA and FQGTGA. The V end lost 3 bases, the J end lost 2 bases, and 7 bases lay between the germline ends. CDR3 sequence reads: CASSFQGNTEAFF. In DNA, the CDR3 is TGTGCCAGCAGCTTCCAGGGTAACACTGAAGCTTTCTTT. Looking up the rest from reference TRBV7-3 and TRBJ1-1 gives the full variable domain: GAGVSQTPSNKVTEKGKYVELRCDPISGHTALYWYRQSLGQGPEFLIYFQGTGAADDSGLPNDRFFAVRPEGSVSTLKIQRTERGDSAVYLCASSFQGNTEAFFGQGTRLTVV.

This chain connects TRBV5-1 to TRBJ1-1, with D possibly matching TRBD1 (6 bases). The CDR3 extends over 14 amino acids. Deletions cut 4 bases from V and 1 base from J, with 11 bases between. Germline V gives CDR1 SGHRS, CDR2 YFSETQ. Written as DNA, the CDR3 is TGCGCCAGCAGCCTTCAGGGGAGGAACACTGAAGCTTTCTTT. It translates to CASSLQGRNTEAFF.

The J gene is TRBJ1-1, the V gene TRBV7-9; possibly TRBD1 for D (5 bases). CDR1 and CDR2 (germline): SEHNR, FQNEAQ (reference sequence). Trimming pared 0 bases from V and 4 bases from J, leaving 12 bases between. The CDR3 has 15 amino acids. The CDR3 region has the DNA TGTGCCAGCAGCTTAGCAGTCCCGGGGGGCACTGAAGCTTTCTTT. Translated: CASSLAVPGGTEAFF.

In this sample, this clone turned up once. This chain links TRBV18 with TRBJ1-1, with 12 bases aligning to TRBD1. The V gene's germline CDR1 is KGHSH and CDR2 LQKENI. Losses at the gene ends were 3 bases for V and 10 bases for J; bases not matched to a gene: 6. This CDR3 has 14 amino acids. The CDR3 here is CASSPTGQGAGAFF. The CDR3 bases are TGTGCCAGCTCACCGACGGGACAGGGGGCTGGAGCTTTCTTT.

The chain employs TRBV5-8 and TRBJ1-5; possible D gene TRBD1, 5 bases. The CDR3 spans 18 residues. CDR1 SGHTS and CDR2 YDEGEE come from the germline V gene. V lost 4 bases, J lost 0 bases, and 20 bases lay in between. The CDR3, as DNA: TGTGCCAGCAGCCCCGGCCGCTGGGACTTCTATAGCAATCAGCCCCAGCATTTT. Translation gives CASSPGRWDFYSNQPQHF.